This T cell receptor (beta chain) was profiled in a study of blood T cell repertoires in COVID-19. Overall study: In each case, the material was cDNA or gDNA derived from T cells, B-cell-depleted T cells, or PBMCs.

Adults between about 18 and 95 years of age took part from approximately 24 US areas. Participants' reported clinical history set cohort assignment. Resolution of symptoms, clearance, or two negative PCRs was present in recovered Cohort 3 donors. Trimming shortened V by 3 bases and J by 4 bases, and 9 bases separated the two germline ends. Germline CDR1 and CDR2: LNHDA and SQIVND (reference sequence). This CDR3 region has 13 residues. Sequencing was performed with immunoSEQ multiplex PCR; in TCRdb, only in-frame clones are kept and a portion is missing. The profile shows about 300,000 clones, 70% to 90% of them singletons.

The sequenced material came from PBMCs or T cells enriched from blood (not recorded which). The chain combines TRBV19 with TRBJ2-5, with a possible D match to TRBD1 (5 bases). The TCR originated in a man aged 25 to 40 who had recovered from COVID-19. The CDR3 reads CASSIRVGETQYF. CDR3 in DNA: TGTGCCAGTAGTATCAGGGTGGGAGAGACCCAGTACTTC.